The clone carrying this T cell receptor beta chain occurred many times. CDR3 size: 17 residues. Trimming removed 7 bases from V and 2 bases from J; junction bases left unmatched: 12. Looked up from germline, CDR1 is MNHEY and CDR2 is SVGEGT. Diagnoses were established using clinical symptoms, serum thyroxine and TRAb, thyroid ultrasound and orbital computed tomography. The entry originates in a study of T cells in Graves' hyperthyroidism and ophthalmopathy. Amplification of TCR beta CDR3 regions was performed using RNA transcripts as template. TCR CDR3 regions were first amplified by RT-PCR with HTBI primers. TCRdb itself ran the multiplex PCR reads through MiXCR, one entry per CDR3 protein. Of hundreds of thousands of distinct CDR3 sequences in the sample, under 25% were seen once.

The sequence came from a man younger than 40 with Graves' ophthalmopathy. The J gene is TRBJ2-1, the V gene TRBV6-2 or TRBV6-3, with 9 bases matching TRBD1. The material sequenced was blood. Here the CDR3 reads CASTAGQGSGAYNEQFF. The CDR3 nucleotides read TGTGCCAGCACCGCGGGACAGGGAAGCGGAGCCTACAATGAGCAGTTCTTC.